This T cell receptor (beta chain) was observed in a study of shared clonotypes between healthy human individuals. Per the germline V gene, CDR1 is MNHEY and CDR2 is SVGAGI. The CDR3 totals 12 residues. The V and J ends lost 5 bases and 7 bases respectively, with 11 bases between them. Naive CD4+ cells were CD45RA-selected; the remaining cells were memory. Across several immunoSEQ plates, the genomic DNA of each subset was split evenly. Using roughly 200 ng DNA, around 30,000 T cell genomes, the sorted-subset replicate PCRs were run. Data came from immunoSEQ multiplex PCR; TCRdb stores just in-frame clones and leaves some out. The sample yields about 1 million clones, about three quarters seen once. Notes on this clone: Within the sample, other DNA sequences also encode this same CDR3.

This TCR was sampled from a man in his late teens or twenties in good health. The sequenced material came from memory CD4+ T cells sorted from blood. Regarding subset: CD45RA-negative fraction. J is TRBJ1-2 and V is TRBV6-5; D is perhaps TRBD1 (6 bases). The CDR3 loop is CASSTTGSGYTF. The CDR3 DNA sequence: TGTGCCAGCAGTACAACAGGGTCTGGCTACACCTTC.